Each of the 22 T cell receptor beta chains below was sequenced from the same sample in a study of shared clonotypes between healthy human individuals. Assay: immunoSEQ multiplex PCR; the TCRdb copy retains only in-frame clones and omits some. The repertoire holds approximately 740,000 clones, with 85% to 95% as singletons. CD45RO-negative, CCR7-selected cells formed the naive CD8 fraction, which excluded terminally differentiated effector memory CD45RA+ cells. Sequenced material: naive CD8+ T cells sorted from blood. The receptors stem from a man younger than 40 in good health.

The chain employs TRBV6-1 and TRBJ1-5; unclear D gene. Germline V lookup: CDR1 MNHNS, CDR2 SASEGT. There are 16 residues in the CDR3. V was pared by 2 bases and J by 2 bases, with 13 bases between. The CDR3 region has the DNA TGTGCCAGCAGTGAAAGATGGAGAGAGGGCAATCAGCCCCAGCATTTT. This gives the protein CASSERWREGNQPQHF.

This rearrangement joins TRBV7-9 to TRBJ1-3; D is undetermined. Trimming took 5 bases from V and 3 from J, leaving 11 bases between them. Germline values: CDR1 SEHNR, CDR2 FQNEAQ (reference sequence). CDR3 length: 14 residues. CDR3 nucleotide sequence: TGTGCCAGCAGCCGTAGAGGCGGTGGAAACACCATATATTTT. This sequence encodes CASSRRGGGNTIYF.

The chain uses TRBV7-2 and TRBJ1-5; 9 nucleotides align to TRBD1. This CDR3 is built from 15 residues. Germline trimming cut 1 base from V and 6 bases from J; bases unmatched to any gene: 4. The germline CDR1 and CDR2 sequences are SGHTA and FQGNSA. CDR3 sequence reads: CASSLDGTGPQPQHF. The CDR3 coding sequence is TGTGCCAGCAGCTTAGATGGGACAGGGCCTCAGCCCCAGCATTTT.

This chain joins TRBV27 and TRBJ2-1; 8 nucleotides match TRBD2. The V and J ends lost 2 bases and 7 bases, in that order; junction bases with no gene match: 10. Germline V gene lookup returns CDR1 MNHEY and CDR2 SMNVEV (reference sequence). CDR3 length: 16 amino acids. The CDR3 reads CASSLRASGPGNEQFF. CDR3 DNA: TGTGCCAGCAGTTTAAGGGCTAGCGGGCCTGGGAATGAGCAGTTCTTC.

J is TRBJ2-7 and V is TRBV2; the D is unclear. Trimming took 6 bases from V and 5 from J, leaving 8 bases between them. This CDR3 has 11 residues. Looked up from germline, CDR1 is SNHLY and CDR2 is FYNNEI. The CDR3 DNA reads as TGTGCCAGCAGGGGAACGAACGAGCAGTACTTC. Residues: CASRGTNEQYF. Combining the CDR3 with reference TRBV2 and TRBJ2-7 gives the whole variable domain EPEVTQTPSHQVTQMGQEVILRCVPISNHLYFYWYRQILGQKVEFLVSFYNNEISEKSEIFDDQFSVERPDGSNFTLKIRSTKLEDSAMYFCASRGTNEQYFGPGTRLTVT.

The V call is TRBV4-3, the J call TRBJ2-1; D gene uncertain. Germline values: CDR1 LGHNA, CDR2 YSLEER. V was trimmed by 0 bases and J by 2 bases, leaving 14 bases between them. CDR3 size: 17 residues. As DNA, the CDR3 is TGCGCCAGCAGCCAAGATCCTCTCTCCGCCCCCTACAATGAGCAGTTCTTC. Translation: CASSQDPLSAPYNEQFF.

V is TRBV7-9 and J is TRBJ2-3; TRBD2 is a possible D gene (6 bases). V lost 1 base and J lost 2, with 13 bases in between. Germline CDR1 reads SEHNR; CDR2 reads FQNEAQ (reference sequence). This CDR3 is 16 amino acids long. The CDR3 nucleotides read TGTGCCAGCAGCTTAGTGGTTAGCGGTTACACAGATACGCAGTATTTT. This sequence encodes CASSLVVSGYTDTQYF.

The rearrangement joins TRBV4-2 to TRBJ1-1; TRBD1 is a possible D gene (6 bases). Trimming took 1 base from V and 0 from J, leaving 15 bases between them. The CDR3 totals 17 residues. From germline, CDR1 is LGHNA and CDR2 YNFKEQ. DNA of the CDR3: TGTGCCAGCAGCCAAGTTTTCCGGGACACCATGAACACTGAAGCTTTCTTT. It codes for CASSQVFRDTMNTEAFF.

Details on this clone: This sample includes further DNA sequences coding for the same CDR3. The gene calls are TRBV29-1 and TRBJ2-5; D could derive from TRBD1 or TRBD2 (5 bases each). CDR3 size: 14 residues. Germline assignment: CDR1 SQVTM and CDR2 ANQGSEA. Trimming cost V 1 base and J 0 bases, with 9 bases left between them. For the CDR3, the DNA is TGCAGCGTTGAAGGGGGGACGTACCAAGAGACCCAGTACTTC. The encoded protein is CSVEGGTYQETQYF.

This chain joins TRBV27 and TRBJ2-7, with 9 bases that match TRBD2. Germline V lookup: CDR1 MNHEY, CDR2 SMNVEV (reference sequence). The length of the CDR3 is 14 residues. Trimming took 3 bases from V and 3 from J; bases not matched to a gene: 3. The CDR3 loop is CASSLASGNYEQYF. Here the CDR3 DNA reads TGTGCCAGCAGTTTGGCTAGCGGGAACTACGAGCAGTACTTC.

The J gene is TRBJ2-7, the V gene TRBV5-8, with 8 bases identical to TRBD1. This CDR3 spans 15 amino acids. Trimming at V came to 3 bases and at J to 7 bases, leaving 12 bases not matched to a gene. Germline values: CDR1 SGHTS, CDR2 YDEGEE. The CDR3 sequence is CASSWDRTYEFEQYF. The CDR3 coding sequence is TGTGCCAGCAGCTGGGACAGGACCTACGAATTTGAGCAGTACTTC.

This chain joins TRBV9 and TRBJ2-7; no clear D. Per the germline V gene, CDR1 is SGDLS and CDR2 is YYNGEE. The CDR3 runs 14 residues. V lost 3 bases and J lost 5, with 15 bases in between. CDR3 protein: CASSEVERSDEQYF. DNA of the CDR3: TGTGCCAGCAGCGAGGTGGAGAGGAGCGACGAGCAGTACTTC. Full variable domain (rest looked up from reference TRBV9 and TRBJ2-7): DSGVTQTPKHLITATGQRVTLRCSPRSGDLSVYWYQQSLDQGLQFLIQYYNGEERAKGNILERFSAQQFPDLHSELNLSSLELGDSALYFCASSEVERSDEQYFGPGTRLTVT.

The rearrangement links TRBV7-8 to TRBJ1-3; D is ambiguous. Trimming removed 7 bases at V and 9 bases at J, with 16 bases between. Germline V gene data show CDR1 as SGHVS and CDR2 as FQNEAQ. The CDR3 spans 13 residues. CDR3 residues: CASTEGSAGTIYF. CDR3 coding DNA: TGTGCCAGCACCGAAGGATCCGCGGGCACCATATATTTT.

The chain is built from TRBV9 and TRBJ1-2; the match to TRBD1 covers 12 bases. This CDR3 spans 13 amino acids. Per the germline V gene, CDR1 is SGDLS and CDR2 is YYNGEE. Germline trimming cut 6 bases from V and 7 bases from J; bases unmatched to any gene: 4. The CDR3 nucleotides read TGTGCCAGCACCGGGACAGGGGGCGCTGGCTACACCTTC. Residues: CASTGTGGAGYTF.

The V gene is TRBV7-9, the J gene TRBJ2-7, with a weak D call TRBD2 (5 bases). The germline gives CDR1 SEHNR, CDR2 FQNEAQ (reference sequence). Trimming removed 5 bases at V and 0 bases at J, with 17 bases between. The CDR3 has 16 amino acids. The DNA for the CDR3 is TGTGCCAGCAGCCCGGTGCTGGGAGCCCTCTCCTACGAGCAGTACTTC. This codes for CASSPVLGALSYEQYF.

The chain joins TRBV11-3 to TRBJ2-2; D may be TRBD1 or TRBD2 (6 bases each). V lost 6 bases and J lost 4, with 12 bases in between. Germline CDR1 reads SGHNT; CDR2 reads YENEEA. The CDR3 runs 14 residues. The CDR3: CASRSGAGTGELFF. The CDR3 nucleotides are TGTGCCAGCAGATCGGGGGCCGGCACCGGGGAGCTGTTTTTT.

Many counts were recorded for this clone. The rearrangement links TRBV28 to TRBJ2-7, with D perhaps matching TRBD2 (5 bases). CDR1 is MDHEN, CDR2 SYDVKM, per germline. The CDR3 contains 11 residues. Trimming cost V 4 bases and J 4 bases, with 5 bases left between them. The CDR3 DNA reads as TGTGCCAGCAGTTGGGAGTACGAGCAGTACTTC. It yields the protein CASSWEYEQYF.

The V call is TRBV13, the J call TRBJ1-2, with 7 bases fitting TRBD1. Losses at the gene ends were 2 bases for V and 8 bases for J; bases not matched to a gene: 8. The CDR3 length is 14 residues. Germline CDR1 PRHDT, CDR2 FYEKMQ (reference sequence). CDR3 sequence reads: CASSLKEGGVGYTF. In DNA form, the CDR3 reads TGTGCCAGCAGCTTAAAGGAAGGGGGCGTGGGCTACACCTTC. Variable domain in full (rest from reference TRBV13 and TRBJ1-2): AAGVIQSPRHLIKEKRETATLKCYPIPRHDTVYWYQQGPGQDPQFLISFYEKMQSDKGSIPDRFSAQQFSDYHSELNMSSLELGDSALYFCASSLKEGGVGYTFGSGTRLTVV.

The V gene is TRBV27, the J gene TRBJ2-1; 11 bases are shared with TRBD1. The length of the CDR3 is 16 residues. Losses at the gene ends were 4 bases for V and 4 bases for J; bases not matched to a gene: 6. Germline V gene sequence: CDR1 MNHEY, CDR2 SMNVEV (reference sequence). The CDR3 coding sequence is TGTGCCAGCAGTTCCTGGACAGGGGGCCCTTACAATGAGCAGTTCTTC. It translates to CASSSWTGGPYNEQFF.

This clone was observed a single time. This chain connects TRBV10-3 to TRBJ2-7; possible D gene TRBD1, 6 bases. The CDR3 has 14 residues. V lost 3 bases to trimming and J lost 0 bases, with 9 bases between them. CDR1 and CDR2 (germline): ENHRY, SYGVKD. CDR3 nucleotide sequence: TGTGCCATCAGTGAACAGGGTAGCTCCTACGAGCAGTACTTC. Its translation: CAISEQGSSYEQYF.

This clone was counted once. CDR3 sequence: CSVVGQRSYEQYF. Here the CDR3 DNA reads TGCAGCGTTGTGGGGCAGCGCTCCTACGAGCAGTACTTC. The chain combines TRBV29-1 with TRBJ2-7, with a weak D call TRBD1 (5 bases). Germline V lookup: CDR1 SQVTM, CDR2 ANQGSEA. Trimming took 4 bases from V and 0 from J, leaving 10 bases between them. The CDR3 runs to 13 residues.

The chain recombines TRBV9 with TRBJ2-3; D uncertain. From germline, CDR1 is SGDLS and CDR2 YYNGEE. The CDR3 is made up of 14 amino acids. Trimming left V 3 bases short and J 2 bases short, with 10 bases between. The CDR3 sequence: CASSGDGNTDTQYF. The CDR3, as DNA: TGTGCCAGCAGCGGAGACGGAAACACAGATACGCAGTATTTT.